The 7 T cell receptor beta chains below all came from one sample that was sequenced in a study of blood T cells in healthy people across ages. With a J-beta primer mix and a sample-barcoded 5' primer, a second PCR ran about 7 to 11 cycles. From the 5' RACE reads, TCRdb called clonotypes with MiXCR, one entry per CDR3 protein. The data contain about 1.6 million distinct CDR3 sequences, about 35% of them singletons. Sequencing input: blood. The receptors were sampled from a woman aged 30 to 39 in good health.

The rearrangement links TRBV7-9 to TRBJ2-1; D possibly uses TRBD1 or TRBD2 (5 bases each). Germline lookup yields CDR1 SEHNR and CDR2 FQNEAQ (reference sequence). There are 14 residues in the CDR3. The V and J ends lost 5 bases and 5 bases respectively, with 13 bases between them. The CDR3 region is CASSTGTLDNEQFF. The CDR3 region has the DNA TGTGCCAGCAGCACCGGGACGTTAGACAATGAGCAGTTCTTC.

The gene calls are TRBV20-1 and TRBJ2-3; D may be TRBD1 (5 bases). Per germline, CDR1 DFQATT and CDR2 SNEGSKA (reference sequence). The V end was cut by 5 bases, the J end by 2 bases, with 20 bases between. CDR3 size: 16 residues. Here the CDR3 reads CSALLMGRSNTDTQYF. The CDR3, as DNA: TGCAGTGCTTTACTGATGGGGCGGTCTAACACAGATACGCAGTATTTT.

This clonotype was seen ten or more times. The J gene is TRBJ1-5, the V gene TRBV6-1, with a weak D call TRBD1 (5 bases). The germline V gene encodes CDR1 MNHNS and CDR2 SASEGT. The CDR3 loop spans 13 amino acids. V lost 3 bases to trimming and J lost 3 bases, with 6 bases between them. The CDR3 DNA reads TGTGCCAGCAGTGACAGGGACAATCAGCCCCAGCATTTT. Protein: CASSDRDNQPQHF.

V gene TRBV4-1 combines with J gene TRBJ2-3; 11 bases align to TRBD1. V gave up 0 bases and J gave up 5 bases; unmatched junction bases: 4. CDR1 is MGHRA, CDR2 YSYEKL, per germline. This CDR3 region has 16 residues. The CDR3: CASSQDGTGGGDTQYF. CDR3 in DNA: TGCGCCAGCAGCCAAGATGGGACAGGGGGAGGAGATACGCAGTATTTT.

J is TRBJ2-7 and V is TRBV3-1, with a possible D match to TRBD1 (5 bases). Trimming took 6 bases from V and 5 from J, leaving 14 bases between them. The CDR3 is made up of 13 amino acids. Germline V gene sequence: CDR1 LGHDT, CDR2 YNNKEL (reference sequence). The CDR3: CASRLQGEHEQYV. CDR3 in DNA: TGTGCCAGCAGACTCCAGGGTGAGCACGAGCAGTACGTC.

J is TRBJ2-1 and V is TRBV28, with D perhaps TRBD1 (6 bases). V was shortened by 9 bases and J by 6 bases, with 12 bases between the two germline ends. CDR1 MDHEN and CDR2 SYDVKM come from the germline V gene. This CDR3 is 12 amino acids long. The chain's CDR3 is CASLDSFNEQFF. DNA of the CDR3: TGTGCCAGTTTGGACAGTTTCAATGAGCAGTTCTTC.

The rearrangement joins TRBV4-1 to TRBJ2-4, with TRBD2 matching 7 bases. This CDR3 spans 16 amino acids. CDR1 is MGHRA and CDR2 is YSYEKL in the germline V gene. Losses at the gene ends were 4 bases for V and 0 bases for J; bases not matched to a gene: 6. The DNA for the CDR3 is TGCGCCAGCAGCCCAACTAGCGTATTAGCCAAAAACATTCAGTACTTC. This sequence encodes CASSPTSVLAKNIQYF.